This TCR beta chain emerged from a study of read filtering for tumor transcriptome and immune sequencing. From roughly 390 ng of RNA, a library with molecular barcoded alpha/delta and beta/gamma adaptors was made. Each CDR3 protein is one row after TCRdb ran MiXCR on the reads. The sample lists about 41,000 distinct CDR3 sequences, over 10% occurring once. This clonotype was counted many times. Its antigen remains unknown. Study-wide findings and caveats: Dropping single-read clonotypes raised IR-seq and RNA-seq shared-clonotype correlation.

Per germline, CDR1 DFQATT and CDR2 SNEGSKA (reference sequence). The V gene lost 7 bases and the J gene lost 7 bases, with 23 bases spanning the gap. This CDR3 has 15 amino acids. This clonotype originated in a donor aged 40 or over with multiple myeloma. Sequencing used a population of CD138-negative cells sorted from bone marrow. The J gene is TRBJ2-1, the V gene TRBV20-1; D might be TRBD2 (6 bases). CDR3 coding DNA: TGCAGTGGAAAAGAGGAGGGAGTGCCGAGGAATGAGCAGTTCTTC. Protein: CSGKEEGVPRNEQFF.